These 10 T cell receptor beta chains were sequenced from one sample in a study of blood T cell repertoires in COVID-19. Generated by immunoSEQ multiplex PCR, the TCRdb table keeps only in-frame clones and is missing some. Here the sample spans approximately 38,000 clones, about 91% being singletons. The sequencing input was peripheral blood. Source of these receptors: an older woman with active COVID-19.

V is TRBV3-1 (or the pseudogene TRBV3-2) and J is TRBJ2-1; D is unresolved. The ends were cut back, 2 bases at V and 10 bases at J, with 12 bases in the middle. The CDR3 is 13 amino acids. Looked up from germline, CDR1 is LGHDT and CDR2 is YNNKEL (reference sequence). The CDR3 DNA is TGTGCCAGCAGCCAAACCCCATTTCAGGAGCAGTTCTTC. It is translated as CASSQTPFQEQFF.

This clone showed up just once. This rearrangement joins TRBV15 to TRBJ2-7; the match to TRBD2 covers 7 bases. V shed 0 bases and J 4 bases; nucleotides not matched to a gene: 9. The germline V gene has CDR1 LNHNV and CDR2 YYDKDF (reference sequence). The CDR3 spans 16 residues. DNA for the CDR3: TGTGCCACCAGCAGAGATCTACCGGGGGGTGGGTACGAGCAGTACTTC. Residues: CATSRDLPGGGYEQYF.

The sample holds one count of this clone. This chain connects TRBV5-1 to TRBJ1-4, with D uncertain. This CDR3 region has 14 residues. V lost 0 bases and J 6 bases, leaving 9 bases between the germline ends. Looked up from germline, CDR1 is SGHRS and CDR2 is YFSETQ. CDR3 sequence: CASSLGQRHEKLFF. As DNA, the CDR3 is TGCGCCAGCAGCTTGGGGCAGAGGCATGAAAAACTGTTTTTT.

For the CDR3, the DNA is TGTGCCAGCAGGGACAGGATCGACACTGAAGCTTTCTTT. This encodes CASRDRIDTEAFF. The chain joins TRBV28 to TRBJ1-1; 7 bases agree with TRBD1. Germline CDR1 MDHEN, CDR2 SYDVKM. After removal of 6 bases from V and 3 bases from J, the junction contained 4 bases not matched to a gene. The CDR3 is made up of 13 amino acids.

This chain links TRBV15 with TRBJ2-1; a possible D gene is TRBD2 (5 bases). Trimming took off 4 bases at V and 0 bases at J, with 16 bases between the two ends. Germline CDR1 is LNHNV and CDR2 is YYDKDF (reference sequence). The CDR3 runs to 17 residues. The CDR3 reads CATSTHLAPSSYNEQFF. Here the CDR3 DNA reads TGTGCCACCAGCACCCACCTAGCTCCTAGCTCCTACAATGAGCAGTTCTTC.

This clone appeared once. CDR3 loop: CASSPSDRGRDTEAFF. CDR3 sequence (DNA): TGTGCCAGCAGCCCTTCAGACAGGGGGAGGGACACTGAAGCTTTCTTT. The chain joins TRBV3-1 (or the pseudogene TRBV3-2) to TRBJ1-1; TRBD1 aligns across 9 bases. CDR1 and CDR2 (germline): LGHDT, YNNKEL (reference sequence). Trimming removed 4 bases from V and 3 bases from J; junction bases left unmatched: 9. This CDR3 is built from 16 residues.

The J gene is TRBJ2-3, the V gene TRBV6-4, with 10 bases lining up with TRBD1. The CDR3 has 15 amino acids. Germline assignment: CDR1 MRHNA and CDR2 SNTAGT. J lost 4 bases, V lost 8 bases, and 9 bases had no gene match. Here the CDR3 reads CASGVTGGGADTQYF. DNA for the CDR3: TGTGCCAGCGGTGTGACAGGGGGCGGCGCAGATACGCAGTATTTT.

This sequence joins TRBV5-6 and TRBJ2-5; tentatively, D is TRBD1 (5 bases). CDR3 length equals 13 residues. The ends were cut back, 3 bases at V and 1 base at J, with 7 bases in the middle. Per germline, CDR1 SGHDT and CDR2 YYEEEE. CDR3 sequence: CASSSTVQETQYF. The CDR3 DNA reads TGTGCCAGCAGCTCGACAGTCCAAGAGACCCAGTACTTC. Full variable domain (remainder filled in from reference TRBV5-6 and TRBJ2-5): DAGVTQSPTHLIKTRGQQVTLRCSPKSGHDTVSWYQQALGQGPQFIFQYYEEEERQRGNFPDRFSGHQFPNYSSELNVNALLLGDSALYLCASSSTVQETQYFGPGTRLLVL.

This rearrangement joins TRBV5-4 to TRBJ2-7; TRBD2 is a possible D gene (5 bases). The CDR3 sequence is 14 residues long. Between the trimmed V and J ends, which lost 4 bases and 2 bases, there was a span of 13 bases. The V gene's germline CDR1 is SGHNT and CDR2 YYREEE (reference sequence). CDR3 sequence reads: CASSPGIGPYEQYF. CDR3 in DNA: TGTGCCAGCAGCCCGGGGATAGGGCCCTACGAGCAGTACTTC.

The rearrangement joins TRBV6-6 to TRBJ1-6, with a tentative D call TRBD1 (6 bases). This CDR3 has 14 amino acids. The germline V and J ends were trimmed by 5 bases and 7 bases, with 12 bases remaining between them. Germline V lookup: CDR1 MNHNY, CDR2 SVGAGI (reference sequence). The CDR3 reads CASSTDRWNSPLHF. For the CDR3, the DNA is TGTGCCAGCAGTACCGACAGGTGGAATTCACCCCTCCACTTT.